This TCR beta chain originates from a study of patients and donors after allogeneic stem cell transplantation. From the RT-PCR reads, TCRdb called clonotypes with MiXCR, one entry per CDR3 protein. The data contain approximately 410,000 distinct CDR3 sequences, 16% of them singletons. This clonotype was observed a handful of times. Germline lookup yields CDR1 SGHRS and CDR2 YFSETQ. The CDR3 runs 15 residues. V lost 4 bases to trimming and J lost 3 bases; unmatched junction nucleotides: 9. This TCR derives from a human donor who was either an allogeneic HSCT recipient or a stem cell or donor lymphocyte infusion donor (not recorded which). It is not recorded whose cells these are; they may come from a transplant donor. This chain uses TRBV5-1 with TRBJ2-5; 7 nucleotides match TRBD2. The sequencing sample was made of blood, either unsorted or a sorted T cell fraction (not recorded which). The CDR3 DNA reads as TGCGCCAGCAGCGGGCTAGCGGAGGAAGAAGAGACCCAGTACTTC. Residues: CASSGLAEEEETQYF.